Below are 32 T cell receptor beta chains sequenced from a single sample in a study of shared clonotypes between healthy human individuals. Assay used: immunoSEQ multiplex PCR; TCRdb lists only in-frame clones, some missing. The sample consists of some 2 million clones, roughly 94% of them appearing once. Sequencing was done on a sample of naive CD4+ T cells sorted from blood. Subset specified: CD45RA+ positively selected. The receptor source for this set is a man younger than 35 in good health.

In DNA form, the CDR3 reads TGTGCCACCGGGAGAAACGGGATGAACACAGATACGCAGTATTTT. Translation gives CATGRNGMNTDTQYF. The chain is built from TRBV15 and TRBJ2-3, with TRBD2 as a possible D gene (5 bases). CDR3 length: 15 amino acids. Germline CDR1 reads LNHNV; CDR2 reads YYDKDF (reference sequence). V lost 8 bases to trimming and J lost 2 bases, with 17 bases between them.

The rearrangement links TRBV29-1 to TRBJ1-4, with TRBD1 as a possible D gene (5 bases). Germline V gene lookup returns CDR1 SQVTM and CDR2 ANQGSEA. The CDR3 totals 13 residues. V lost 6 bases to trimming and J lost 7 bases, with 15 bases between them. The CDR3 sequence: CSVRPGLSEKLFF. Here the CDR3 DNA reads TGCAGCGTCAGACCGGGGCTGAGTGAAAAACTGTTTTTT.

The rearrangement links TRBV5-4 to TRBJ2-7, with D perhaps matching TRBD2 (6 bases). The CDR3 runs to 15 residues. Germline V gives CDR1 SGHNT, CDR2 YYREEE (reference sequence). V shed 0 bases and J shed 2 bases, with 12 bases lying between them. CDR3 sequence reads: CASSLDRGTPYEQYF. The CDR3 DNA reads TGTGCCAGCAGCTTGGATCGGGGGACCCCCTACGAGCAGTACTTC.

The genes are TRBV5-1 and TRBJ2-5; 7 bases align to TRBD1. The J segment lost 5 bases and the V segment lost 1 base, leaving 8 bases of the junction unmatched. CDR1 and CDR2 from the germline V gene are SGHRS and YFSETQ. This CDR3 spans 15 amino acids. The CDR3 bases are TGCGCCAGCAGCTTGCCCCCGACAGGGAGTGAGACCCAGTACTTC. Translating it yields CASSLPPTGSETQYF.

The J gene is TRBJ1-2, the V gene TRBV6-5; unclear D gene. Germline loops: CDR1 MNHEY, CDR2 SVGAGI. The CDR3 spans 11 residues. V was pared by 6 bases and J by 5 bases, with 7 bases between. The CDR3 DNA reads TGTGCCAGCAGCTTGGAATATGGCTACACCTTC. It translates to CASSLEYGYTF.

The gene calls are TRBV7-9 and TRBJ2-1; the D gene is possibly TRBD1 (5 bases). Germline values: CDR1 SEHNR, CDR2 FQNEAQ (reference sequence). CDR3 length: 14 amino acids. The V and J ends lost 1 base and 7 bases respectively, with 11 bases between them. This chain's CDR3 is CASSLGQSWNEQFF. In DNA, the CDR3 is TGTGCCAGCAGCTTAGGACAGTCGTGGAATGAGCAGTTCTTC.

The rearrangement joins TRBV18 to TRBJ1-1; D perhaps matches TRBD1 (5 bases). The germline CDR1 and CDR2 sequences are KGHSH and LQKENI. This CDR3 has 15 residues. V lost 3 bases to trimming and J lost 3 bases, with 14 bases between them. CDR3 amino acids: CASSPQGGGDTEAFF. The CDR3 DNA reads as TGTGCCAGCTCACCGCAGGGAGGTGGGGACACTGAAGCTTTCTTT. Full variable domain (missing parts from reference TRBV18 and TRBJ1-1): NAGVMQNPRHLVRRRGQEARLRCSPMKGHSHVYWYRQLPEEGLKFMVYLQKENIIDESGMPKERFSAEFPKEGPSILRIQQVVRGDSAAYFCASSPQGGGDTEAFFGQGTRLTVV.

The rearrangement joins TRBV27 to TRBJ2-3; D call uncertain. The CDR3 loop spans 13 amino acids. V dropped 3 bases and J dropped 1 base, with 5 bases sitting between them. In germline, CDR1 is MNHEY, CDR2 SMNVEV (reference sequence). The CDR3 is CASSLAGTDTQYF. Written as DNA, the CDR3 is TGTGCCAGCAGTTTGGCAGGCACAGATACGCAGTATTTT.

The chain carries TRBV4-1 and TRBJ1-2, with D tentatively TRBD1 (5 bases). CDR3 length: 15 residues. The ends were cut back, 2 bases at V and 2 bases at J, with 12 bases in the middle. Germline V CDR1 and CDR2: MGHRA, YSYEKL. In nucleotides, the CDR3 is TGCGCCAGCAGCCAATTGACAGCCTTAAACTATGGCTACACCTTC. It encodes CASSQLTALNYGYTF.

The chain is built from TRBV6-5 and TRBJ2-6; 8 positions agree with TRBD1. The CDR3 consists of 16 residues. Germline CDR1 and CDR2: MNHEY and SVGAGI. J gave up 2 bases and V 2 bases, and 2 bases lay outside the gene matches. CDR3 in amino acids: CASSYGQGTGANVLTF. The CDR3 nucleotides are TGTGCCAGCAGTTACGGACAGGGCACTGGGGCCAACGTCCTGACTTTC.

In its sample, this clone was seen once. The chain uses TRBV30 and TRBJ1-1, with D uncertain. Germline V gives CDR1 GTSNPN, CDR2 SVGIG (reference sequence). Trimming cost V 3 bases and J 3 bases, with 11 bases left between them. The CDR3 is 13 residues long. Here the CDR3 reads CAWRPGSDTEAFF. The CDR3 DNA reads TGTGCCTGGAGGCCCGGATCGGACACTGAAGCTTTCTTT.

The CDR3 loop is CASSVGLAETQETQYF. The CDR3 DNA sequence: TGTGCCAGCAGCGTAGGACTAGCGGAGACACAAGAGACCCAGTACTTC. The rearrangement uses TRBV11-2 and TRBJ2-5, with 10 nucleotides matching TRBD2. The CDR3 has 16 residues. V trimming: 5 bases; J trimming: 2 bases; junction bases outside the gene matches: 8. In germline, CDR1 is SGHAT, CDR2 FQNNGV.

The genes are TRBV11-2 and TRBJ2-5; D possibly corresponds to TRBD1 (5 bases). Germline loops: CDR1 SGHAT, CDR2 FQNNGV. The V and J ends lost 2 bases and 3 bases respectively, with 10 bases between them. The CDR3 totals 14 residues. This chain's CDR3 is CASSLRGWEETQYF. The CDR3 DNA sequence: TGTGCCAGCAGCTTAAGGGGATGGGAAGAGACCCAGTACTTC.

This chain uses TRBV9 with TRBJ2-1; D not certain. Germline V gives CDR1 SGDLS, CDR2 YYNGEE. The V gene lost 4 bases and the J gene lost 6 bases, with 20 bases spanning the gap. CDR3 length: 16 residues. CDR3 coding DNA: TGTGCCAGCAGCCCCAGCCGGACCCCAGCGAGCAATGAGCAGTTCTTC. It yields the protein CASSPSRTPASNEQFF.

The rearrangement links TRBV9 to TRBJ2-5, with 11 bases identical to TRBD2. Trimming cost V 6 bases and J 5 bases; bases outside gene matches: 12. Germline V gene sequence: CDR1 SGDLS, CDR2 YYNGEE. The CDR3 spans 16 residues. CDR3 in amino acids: CASTVGLAALGETQYF. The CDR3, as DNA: TGTGCCAGCACCGTGGGACTAGCGGCGCTAGGGGAGACCCAGTACTTC. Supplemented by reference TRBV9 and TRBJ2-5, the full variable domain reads DSGVTQTPKHLITATGQRVTLRCSPRSGDLSVYWYQQSLDQGLQFLIQYYNGEERAKGNILERFSAQQFPDLHSELNLSSLELGDSALYFCASTVGLAALGETQYFGPGTRLLVL.

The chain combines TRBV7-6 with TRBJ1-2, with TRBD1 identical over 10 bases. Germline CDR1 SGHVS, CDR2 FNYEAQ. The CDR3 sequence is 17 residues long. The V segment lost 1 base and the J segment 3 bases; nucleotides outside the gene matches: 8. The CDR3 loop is CASSLGLGQGEDYGYTF. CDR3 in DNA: TGTGCCAGCAGCTTAGGTCTTGGACAGGGGGAAGACTATGGCTACACCTTC.

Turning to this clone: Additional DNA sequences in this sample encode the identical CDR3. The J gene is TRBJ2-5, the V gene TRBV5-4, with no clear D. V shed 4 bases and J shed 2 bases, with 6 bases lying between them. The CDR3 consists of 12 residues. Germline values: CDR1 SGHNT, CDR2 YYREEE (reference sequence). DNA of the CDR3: TGTGCCAGCAGCACCCCACAAGAGACCCAGTACTTC. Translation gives CASSTPQETQYF.

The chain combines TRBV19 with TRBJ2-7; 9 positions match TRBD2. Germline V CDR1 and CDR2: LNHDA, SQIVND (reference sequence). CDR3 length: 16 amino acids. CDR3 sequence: CAPDPGDSGSSYEQYF. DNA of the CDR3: TGTGCACCCGACCCGGGCGATAGCGGGAGCTCCTACGAGCAGTACTTC. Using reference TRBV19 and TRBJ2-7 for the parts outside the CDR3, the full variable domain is DGGITQSPKYLFRKEGQNVTLSCEQNLNHDAMYWYRQDPGQGLRLIYYSQIVNDFQKGDIAEGYSVSREKKESFPLTVTSAQKNPTAFYLCAPDPGDSGSSYEQYFGPGTRLTVT.

CDR3 residues: CASSFKANYGYTF. The CDR3 bases are TGTGCCAGCAGTTTCAAGGCTAACTATGGCTACACCTTC. The genes are TRBV28 and TRBJ1-2, with unresolved D. V lost 3 bases and J 0 bases, leaving 5 bases between the germline ends. The CDR3 has 13 residues. CDR1 and CDR2 (germline): MDHEN, SYDVKM.

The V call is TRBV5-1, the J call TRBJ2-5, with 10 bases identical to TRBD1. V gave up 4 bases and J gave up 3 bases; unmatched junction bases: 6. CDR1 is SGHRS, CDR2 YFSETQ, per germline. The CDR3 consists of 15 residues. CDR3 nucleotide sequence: TGCGCCAGCAGCCGGACAGGGGGTATAGAAGAGACCCAGTACTTC. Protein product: CASSRTGGIEETQYF.

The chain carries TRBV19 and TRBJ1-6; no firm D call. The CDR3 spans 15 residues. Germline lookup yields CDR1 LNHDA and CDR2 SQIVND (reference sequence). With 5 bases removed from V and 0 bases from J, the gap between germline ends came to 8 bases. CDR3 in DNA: TGTGCCAGTAGTGGCACACGCTCCTATAATTCACCCCTCCACTTT. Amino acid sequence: CASSGTRSYNSPLHF.

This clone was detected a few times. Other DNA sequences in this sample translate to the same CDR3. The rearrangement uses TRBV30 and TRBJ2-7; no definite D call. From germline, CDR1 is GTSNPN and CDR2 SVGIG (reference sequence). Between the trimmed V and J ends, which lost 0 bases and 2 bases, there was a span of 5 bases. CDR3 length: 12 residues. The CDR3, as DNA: TGTGCCTGGAGTGTACGCCCCTACGAGCAGTACTTC. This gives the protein CAWSVRPYEQYF.

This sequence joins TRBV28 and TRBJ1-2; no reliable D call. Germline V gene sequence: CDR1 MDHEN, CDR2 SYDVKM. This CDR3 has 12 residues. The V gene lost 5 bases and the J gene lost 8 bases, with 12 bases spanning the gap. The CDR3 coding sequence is TGTGCCAGCAGTCCTAACATCGGGGGCTACACCTTC. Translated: CASSPNIGGYTF.

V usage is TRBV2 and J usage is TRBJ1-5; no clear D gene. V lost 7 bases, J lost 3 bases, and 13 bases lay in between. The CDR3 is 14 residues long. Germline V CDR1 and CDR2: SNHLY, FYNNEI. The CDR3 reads CASTLVKDNQPQHF. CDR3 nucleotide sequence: TGTGCCAGCACTTTGGTAAAGGACAATCAGCCCCAGCATTTT.

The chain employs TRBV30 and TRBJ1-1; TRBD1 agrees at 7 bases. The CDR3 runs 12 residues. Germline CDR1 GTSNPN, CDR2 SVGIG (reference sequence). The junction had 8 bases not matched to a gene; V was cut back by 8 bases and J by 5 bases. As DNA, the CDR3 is TGTGCCGGATACAGGGGACGGACTGAAGCTTTCTTT. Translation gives CAGYRGRTEAFF.

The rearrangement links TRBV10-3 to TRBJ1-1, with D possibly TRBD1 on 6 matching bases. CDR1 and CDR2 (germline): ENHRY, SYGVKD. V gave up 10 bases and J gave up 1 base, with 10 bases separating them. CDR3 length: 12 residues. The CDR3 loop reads CATGQSNTEAFF. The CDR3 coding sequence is TGTGCCACCGGACAGTCGAACACTGAAGCTTTCTTT.

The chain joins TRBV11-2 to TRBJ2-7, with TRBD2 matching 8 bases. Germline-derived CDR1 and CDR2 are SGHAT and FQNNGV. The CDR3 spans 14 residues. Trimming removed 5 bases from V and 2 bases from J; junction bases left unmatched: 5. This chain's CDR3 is CASSPLGGAYEQYF. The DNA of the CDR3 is TGTGCCAGCAGCCCCCTCGGGGGGGCCTACGAGCAGTACTTC.

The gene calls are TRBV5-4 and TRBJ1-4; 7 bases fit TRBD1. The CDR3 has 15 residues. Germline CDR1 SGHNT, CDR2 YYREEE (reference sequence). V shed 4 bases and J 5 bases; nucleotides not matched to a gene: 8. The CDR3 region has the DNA TGTGCCAGCAGCCCCTGGGACAGACGAAATGAAAAACTGTTTTTT. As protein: CASSPWDRRNEKLFF.

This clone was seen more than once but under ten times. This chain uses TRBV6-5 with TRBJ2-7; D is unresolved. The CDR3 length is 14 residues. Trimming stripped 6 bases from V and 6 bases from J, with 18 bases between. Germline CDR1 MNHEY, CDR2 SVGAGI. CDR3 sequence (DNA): TGTGCCAGCAGCGAACGGCAGTCAAACGGCGAGCAGTACTTC. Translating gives CASSERQSNGEQYF.

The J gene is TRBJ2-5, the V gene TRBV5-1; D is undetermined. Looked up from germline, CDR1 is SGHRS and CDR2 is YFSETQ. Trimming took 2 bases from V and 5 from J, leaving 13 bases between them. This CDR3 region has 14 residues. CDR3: CASSFPAPQETQYF. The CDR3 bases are TGCGCCAGCAGCTTCCCAGCTCCCCAGGAGACCCAGTACTTC.

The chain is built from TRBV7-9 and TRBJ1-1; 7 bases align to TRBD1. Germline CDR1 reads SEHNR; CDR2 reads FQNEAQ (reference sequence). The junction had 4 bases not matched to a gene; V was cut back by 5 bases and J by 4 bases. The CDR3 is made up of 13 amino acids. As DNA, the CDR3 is TGTGCCAGCAGCCTACAGGGGCCCACTGAAGCTTTCTTT. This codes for CASSLQGPTEAFF.

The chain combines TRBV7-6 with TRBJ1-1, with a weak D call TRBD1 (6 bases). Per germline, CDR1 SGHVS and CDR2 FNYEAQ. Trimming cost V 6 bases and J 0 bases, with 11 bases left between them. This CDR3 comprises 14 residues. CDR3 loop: CASRPTGMNTEAFF. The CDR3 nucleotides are TGTGCCAGCAGACCGACAGGAATGAACACTGAAGCTTTCTTT. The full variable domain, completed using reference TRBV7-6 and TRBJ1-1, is GAGVSQSPRYKVTKRGQDVALRCDPISGHVSLYWYRQALGQGPEFLTYFNYEAQQDKSGLPNDRFSAERPEGSISTLTIQRTEQRDSAMYRCASRPTGMNTEAFFGQGTRLTVV.